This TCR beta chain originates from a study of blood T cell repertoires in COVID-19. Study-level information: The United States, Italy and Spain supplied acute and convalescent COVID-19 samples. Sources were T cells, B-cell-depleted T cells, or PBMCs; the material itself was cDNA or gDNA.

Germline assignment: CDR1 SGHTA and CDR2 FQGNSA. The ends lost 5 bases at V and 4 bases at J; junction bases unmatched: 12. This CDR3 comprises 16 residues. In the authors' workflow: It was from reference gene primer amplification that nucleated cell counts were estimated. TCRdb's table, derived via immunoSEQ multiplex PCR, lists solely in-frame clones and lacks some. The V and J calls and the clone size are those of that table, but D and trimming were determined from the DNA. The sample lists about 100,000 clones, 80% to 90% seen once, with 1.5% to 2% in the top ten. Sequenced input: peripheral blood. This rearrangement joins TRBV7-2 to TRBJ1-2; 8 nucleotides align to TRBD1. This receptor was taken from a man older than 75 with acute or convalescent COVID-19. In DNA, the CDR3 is TGTGCCAGCAGCACAAACGCAGGGGGCGCGGGCTATGGCTACACCTTC. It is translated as CASSTNAGGAGYGYTF.